The 27 T cell receptor beta chains reported below all come from one sample, sequenced in a study of blood T cell repertoires in COVID-19. Assay: immunoSEQ multiplex PCR; the TCRdb copy retains only in-frame clones and omits some. The sample consists of 99,000 or so clones, roughly 79% of them appearing once. The material sequenced was peripheral blood. Receptor source: a man aged 80 or over with acute or convalescent COVID-19.

The chain employs TRBV18 and TRBJ1-2; D might be TRBD1 (5 bases). There are 17 residues in the CDR3. Trimming left V 0 bases short and J 5 bases short, with 19 bases between. Germline V gives CDR1 KGHSH, CDR2 LQKENI. The CDR3 loop reads CASSPPGMGLLSYGYTF. The CDR3, as DNA: TGTGCCAGCTCACCACCCGGTATGGGACTACTATCTTATGGCTACACCTTC.

The chain employs TRBV15 and TRBJ1-6; 10 bases align to TRBD1. Looked up from germline, CDR1 is LNHNV and CDR2 is YYDKDF (reference sequence). J gave up 9 bases and V 0 bases, and 8 bases lay outside the gene matches. CDR3 size: 17 residues. The CDR3 sequence: CATSRDRTGTGVSPLHF. CDR3 bases: TGTGCCACCAGCAGAGATAGGACCGGGACAGGGGTTTCACCCCTCCACTTT. The full variable domain, its missing parts supplied by reference TRBV15 and TRBJ1-6, is DAMVIQNPRYQVTQFGKPVTLSCSQTLNHNVMYWYQQKSSQAPKLLFHYYDKDFNNEADTPDNFQSRRPNTSFCFLDIRSPGLGDTAMYLCATSRDRTGTGVSPLHFGNGTRLTVT.

In its sample, this clone was seen once. J is TRBJ2-5 and V is TRBV27; TRBD1 might be the D (6 bases). This CDR3 region has 15 residues. Germline V gives CDR1 MNHEY, CDR2 SMNVEV (reference sequence). V was shortened by 6 bases and J by 1 base, with 15 bases between the two germline ends. In DNA, the CDR3 is TGTGCCAGCAGACGCGGACAGTTCCCCCAAGAGACCCAGTACTTC. Protein: CASRRGQFPQETQYF.

This chain joins TRBV5-1 and TRBJ1-1; weak D call: TRBD1 (6 bases). Germline V lookup: CDR1 SGHRS, CDR2 YFSETQ. There are 14 residues in the CDR3. V was cut by 2 bases and J by 3 bases, with 11 bases left in between. CDR3 coding DNA: TGCGCCAGCAGCTTACAGGGAGTGGACACTGAAGCTTTCTTT. It is translated as CASSLQGVDTEAFF.

The chain is built from TRBV7-9 and TRBJ2-2, with D perhaps TRBD1 (6 bases). The germline V and J ends were trimmed by 5 bases and 5 bases, with 15 bases remaining between them. CDR3 size: 15 residues. Germline CDR1 SEHNR, CDR2 FQNEAQ (reference sequence). The DNA of the CDR3 is TGTGCCAGCAGCCATGTAACAGGGCGGACCGGGGAGCTGTTTTTT. It yields the protein CASSHVTGRTGELFF.

This clone was seen once. In nucleotides, the CDR3 is TGTGCCAGCAGTTACTCGACTAGCGGAAGCTCCTACAATGAGCAGTTCTTC. Amino acid sequence: CASSYSTSGSSYNEQFF. V usage is TRBV6-2 or TRBV6-3 and J usage is TRBJ2-1; 9 nucleotides align to TRBD2. The trim removed 0 bases at V and 0 bases at J, leaving 3 bases unmatched. Germline V gives CDR1 MNHEY, CDR2 SVGEGT. The CDR3 sequence is 17 residues long.

This chain links TRBV28 with TRBJ1-6; 7 positions agree with TRBD1. CDR1 and CDR2 from the germline V gene are MDHEN and SYDVKM. The CDR3 spans 12 residues. The V and J ends lost 10 bases and 6 bases, in that order; junction bases with no gene match: 3. The CDR3 reads CATGDSNSPLHF. The CDR3 DNA reads TGTGCCACCGGGGACAGTAATTCACCCCTCCACTTT. Full variable domain (outside the CDR3, taken from reference TRBV28 and TRBJ1-6): DVKVTQSSRYLVKRTGEKVFLECVQDMDHENMFWYRQDPGLGLRLIYFSYDVKMKEKGDIPEGYSVSREKKERFSLILESASTNQTSMYLCATGDSNSPLHFGNGTRLTVT.

This clone was seen more than once but under ten times. The chain carries TRBV7-9 and TRBJ1-1; 8 bases are shared with TRBD1. The CDR3 sequence is 16 residues long. From germline, CDR1 is SEHNR and CDR2 FQNEAQ (reference sequence). Trimming removed 0 bases from V and 1 base from J; junction bases left unmatched: 4. DNA of the CDR3: TGTGCCAGCAGCTTAGCGAAGGGGACAGGGAACACTGAAGCTTTCTTT. It yields the protein CASSLAKGTGNTEAFF.

V gene TRBV12-3 or TRBV12-4 combines with J gene TRBJ2-2; D not resolved. The V gene lost 3 bases and the J gene lost 5 bases, with 7 bases spanning the gap. The CDR3 is 13 residues long. The CDR3 DNA reads TGTGCCAGCAGTTTTTCGGTGACCGGGGAGCTGTTTTTT. Its translation: CASSFSVTGELFF.

The rearrangement uses TRBV19 and TRBJ2-7; weak D call: TRBD1 (6 bases). Germline V gives CDR1 LNHDA, CDR2 SQIVND (reference sequence). The CDR3 runs 13 residues. V shed 9 bases and J shed 0 bases, with 12 bases lying between them. CDR3: CASSGQSSYEQYF. The CDR3 nucleotides are TGTGCCAGCAGTGGACAGAGCTCCTACGAGCAGTACTTC.

V gene TRBV28 combines with J gene TRBJ2-3; 15 nucleotides line up with TRBD2. The junction had 10 bases not matched to a gene; V was cut back by 5 bases and J by 4 bases. The CDR3 covers 18 residues. Per the germline V gene, CDR1 is MDHEN and CDR2 is SYDVKM. CDR3 nucleotide sequence: TGTGCCAGCAGTACCGGACTAGCGGGAGGGCCCTCAGCAGATACGCAGTATTTT. This codes for CASSTGLAGGPSADTQYF.

A few counts support this clone. The gene calls are TRBV7-2 and TRBJ2-1; 7 nucleotides align to TRBD2. Trimming cost V 5 bases and J 2 bases; bases outside gene matches: 6. CDR3 size: 15 residues. Germline V gene lookup returns CDR1 SGHTA and CDR2 FQGNSA. The CDR3 protein is CASSPGLDPYNEQFF. As DNA, the CDR3 is TGTGCCAGCAGCCCCGGACTAGATCCCTACAATGAGCAGTTCTTC.

The chain has TRBV10-3 and TRBJ2-7; a possible D gene is TRBD2 (5 bases). Trimming cost V 4 bases and J 2 bases, with 9 bases left between them. This CDR3 has 13 residues. The germline V gene encodes CDR1 ENHRY and CDR2 SYGVKD. Written as DNA, the CDR3 is TGTGCCATCAGTGGGGCCGGGACCTACGAGCAGTACTTC. It yields the protein CAISGAGTYEQYF.

The chain is built from TRBV19 and TRBJ1-6, with 8 bases fitting TRBD1. Germline CDR1 is LNHDA and CDR2 is SQIVND (reference sequence). V lost 2 bases and J lost 6; bases outside the gene matches: 6. The CDR3 is 16 amino acids. CDR3 protein: CASSIRAGTGNSPLHF. Written as DNA, the CDR3 is TGTGCCAGTAGTATACGCGCCGGGACAGGTAATTCACCCCTCCACTTT.

The V and J genes are TRBV5-1 and TRBJ2-7, with 14 bases that match TRBD2. The CDR3 consists of 15 residues. CDR1 SGHRS and CDR2 YFSETQ come from the germline V gene. The trim removed 4 bases at V and 3 bases at J, leaving 3 bases unmatched. DNA for the CDR3: TGCGCCAGCAGCCCGGGACTAGCGGGAGACTACGAGCAGTACTTC. Translation: CASSPGLAGDYEQYF. Variable domain in full (rest from reference TRBV5-1 and TRBJ2-7): KAGVTQTPRYLIKTRGQQVTLSCSPISGHRSVSWYQQTPGQGLQFLFEYFSETQRNKGNFPGRFSGRQFSNSRSEMNVSTLELGDSALYLCASSPGLAGDYEQYFGPGTRLTVT.

The chain carries TRBV4-1 and TRBJ1-2; 7 positions agree with TRBD1. The germline gives CDR1 MGHRA, CDR2 YSYEKL. The CDR3 covers 16 residues. V was clipped by 0 bases and J by 0 bases; unmatched bases: 4. This CDR3 is CASSQEPGQTNYGYTF. CDR3 DNA: TGCGCCAGCAGCCAAGAACCGGGACAGACTAACTATGGCTACACCTTC.

The chain employs TRBV25-1 and TRBJ2-3, with TRBD2 matching 11 bases. The J segment lost 3 bases and the V segment lost 6 bases, leaving 14 bases of the junction unmatched. CDR1 and CDR2 (germline): MGHDK, SYGVNS. The CDR3 runs to 18 residues. CDR3 sequence: CASRAMRGASGRTDTQYF. In nucleotides, the CDR3 is TGTGCCAGCAGGGCAATGAGGGGAGCTAGCGGGAGGACAGATACGCAGTATTTT.

This clone came up a few times. V is TRBV28 and J is TRBJ2-6, with 8 bases fitting TRBD1. CDR3 length equals 18 residues. Germline CDR1 is MDHEN and CDR2 is SYDVKM. The V segment lost 2 bases and the J segment 0 bases; nucleotides outside the gene matches: 6. The CDR3 here is CASSLQGTGPSGANVLTF. The CDR3 DNA is TGTGCCAGCAGTTTACAGGGGACAGGACCCTCTGGGGCCAACGTCCTGACTTTC.

The rearrangement uses TRBV11-1 and TRBJ2-1; 9 bases agree with TRBD1. Per the germline V gene, CDR1 is SGHAT and CDR2 is FQDESV (reference sequence). V lost 3 bases to trimming and J lost 5 bases; unmatched junction nucleotides: 5. This CDR3 is built from 15 residues. The CDR3 sequence is CASSFRDRGDNEQFF. CDR3 DNA sequence: TGTGCCAGCAGCTTCCGAGACAGGGGGGACAATGAGCAGTTCTTC.

The CDR3 DNA follows: TGCAGTGCTTACGGGAACACTGAAGCTTTCTTT. It is translated as CSAYGNTEAFF. The J gene is TRBJ1-1, the V gene TRBV20-1; D is unresolved. From germline, CDR1 is DFQATT and CDR2 SNEGSKA (reference sequence). This CDR3 is 11 amino acids long. V was shortened by 5 bases and J by 1 base, with 5 bases between the two germline ends.

The chain combines TRBV28 with TRBJ2-2; a possible D gene is TRBD2 (6 bases). The CDR3 covers 15 residues. The V end lost 6 bases, the J end lost 3 bases, and 14 bases lay between the germline ends. Germline CDR1 reads MDHEN; CDR2 reads SYDVKM. CDR3 in amino acids: CASRSEGRDTGELFF. The CDR3 bases are TGTGCCAGCAGATCGGAGGGCCGGGACACCGGGGAGCTGTTTTTT.

V is TRBV30 and J is TRBJ1-1, with 8 bases that match TRBD1. Germline values: CDR1 GTSNPN, CDR2 SVGIG (reference sequence). This CDR3 has 12 amino acids. With V trimmed by 4 bases and J by 11 bases, 9 bases remained unmatched. The CDR3 bases are TGTGCCTGGATCCTTTGGACAGGGCGCGCTTTCTTT. It codes for CAWILWTGRAFF. The variable domain in full, completed from reference TRBV30 and TRBJ1-1, reads SQTIHQWPATLVQPVGSPLSLECTVEGTSNPNLYWYRQAAGRGLQLLFYSVGIGQISSEVPQNLSASRPQDRQFILSSKKLLLSDSGFYLCAWILWTGRAFFGQGTRLTVV.

The chain links TRBV6-5 to TRBJ1-1; no clear D gene. CDR1 MNHEY and CDR2 SVGAGI come from the germline V gene. The CDR3 has 13 residues. Trimming pared 8 bases from V and 0 bases from J, leaving 10 bases between. The CDR3 sequence is CASFNAMNTEAFF. Written as DNA, the CDR3 is TGTGCCAGCTTTAATGCGATGAACACTGAAGCTTTCTTT.

The J gene is TRBJ2-7, the V gene TRBV5-1; 7 bases match TRBD2. Germline lookup yields CDR1 SGHRS and CDR2 YFSETQ. With V trimmed by 4 bases and J by 0 bases, 4 bases remained unmatched. The CDR3 spans 14 residues. The CDR3 protein is CASSSTGGSYEQYF. The CDR3 DNA is TGCGCCAGCAGCAGTACGGGGGGCTCCTACGAGCAGTACTTC.

This clone was recorded only once. The CDR3 is CASSTQGTLMWSGYTF. CDR3 nucleotide sequence: TGTGCCAGTAGTACTCAGGGGACCTTAATGTGGAGTGGCTACACCTTC. The chain has TRBV19 and TRBJ1-2; a weak D match, TRBD1 (6 bases). V was cut by 4 bases and J by 7 bases, with 22 bases left in between. This CDR3 is built from 16 residues. Germline V gene data show CDR1 as LNHDA and CDR2 as SQIVND (reference sequence). The whole variable domain, remainder taken from reference TRBV19 and TRBJ1-2, is DGGITQSPKYLFRKEGQNVTLSCEQNLNHDAMYWYRQDPGQGLRLIYYSQIVNDFQKGDIAEGYSVSREKKESFPLTVTSAQKNPTAFYLCASSTQGTLMWSGYTFGSGTRLTVV.

The V gene is TRBV5-1, the J gene TRBJ1-1, with 9 positions matching TRBD1. Germline V CDR1 and CDR2: SGHRS, YFSETQ. V trimming: 0 bases; J trimming: 5 bases; junction bases outside the gene matches: 5. The CDR3 has 15 residues. The CDR3 DNA follows: TGCGCCAGCAGCTTGGACAGGGGGCCGCGGACTGAAGCTTTCTTT. Translating gives CASSLDRGPRTEAFF.

This sequence joins TRBV28 and TRBJ1-6; TRBD1 aligns across 7 bases. Germline V gene data show CDR1 as MDHEN and CDR2 as SYDVKM. The trim removed 6 bases at V and 14 bases at J, leaving 10 bases unmatched. The CDR3 totals 13 residues. The DNA for the CDR3 is TGTGCCAGCAGGCCTCCCCAGGGGGAAACCCTCCACTTT. This gives the protein CASRPPQGETLHF.